The table lists the clone carrying this TCR beta chain with many counts. Its target is unknown. This record comes from a study of blood T cells in healthy people across ages. In germline, CDR1 is PRHDT, CDR2 FYEKMQ (reference sequence). V was clipped by 5 bases and J by 6 bases, with 17 bases between them. This CDR3 has 16 residues. A second PCR of 7 to 11 cycles used a sample-barcoded 5' primer and a J-beta primer mix. Every cDNA molecule bore a tag from a template-switch adaptor containing 12 random nucleotides. TCRdb recomputed calls from the 5' RACE reads with MiXCR, one row per CDR3 protein. The sample has about 1 million distinct CDR3 sequences; roughly 45% are singletons. Notes on the study in general: Unsorted PBMC material precluded a definitive naive versus antigen-experienced comparison. Aged donors had fewer naive CD4+ cells and lower diversity than long-lived donors. Getting older went along with TCR beta diversity per million T cells dropping roughly linearly.

The sequence was collected from a woman aged 60-75 years in good health. The chain recombines TRBV13 with TRBJ2-6; a possible D gene is TRBD2 (5 bases). The source material was blood. The CDR3 DNA follows: TGTGCCAGCAGCCCGACTAATGGCTGGGAGGCCAACGTCCTGACTTTC. It is translated as CASSPTNGWEANVLTF.